The present entry profiles one TCR beta chain with its context. Its antigen is not identified. The nonmyeloablative bone marrow transplants came from related graft donors, with transient mixed chimerism. CD4+CD25+CD127- Tregs, CD4+CD25- non-Tregs, CD4 and CD8 cells were sorted. This record belongs to a study of Tregs in tolerant kidney transplant recipients. Points from the study as a whole: Validation in larger populations is needed because few patients were studied. Tolerant patients' donor-specific Tregs expanded beyond overall Tregs, suggesting antigen-driven growth. Nucleotide sequences could not be compared across some patients' samples due to primer changes.

Sequencing was performed with immunoSEQ multiplex PCR; in TCRdb, only in-frame clones are kept and a portion is missing. Of tens of thousands of clones detected, approximately 93% appear once; the ten largest clones hold roughly 1.7%. Germline CDR1 reads MDHEN; CDR2 reads SYDVKM. CDR3 length equals 12 residues. Between the trimmed V and J ends, which lost 8 bases and 4 bases, there was a span of 11 bases. This specimen was CD4+ T cells from blood (PBMCs), taken 12 months after the transplant. The clonotype originates from a human patient who received a combined kidney and bone marrow transplant. Some T cells may possibly be graft donor cells. The genes are TRBV28 and TRBJ2-5, with unresolved D. CDR3 DNA sequence: TGTGCCAGCGATTCCCCGGGAGAGACCCAGTACTTC. Encoded protein: CASDSPGETQYF. Complete variable domain (other parts from reference TRBV28 and TRBJ2-5): DVKVTQSSRYLVKRTGEKVFLECVQDMDHENMFWYRQDPGLGLRLIYFSYDVKMKEKGDIPEGYSVSREKKERFSLILESASTNQTSMYLCASDSPGETQYFGPGTRLLVL.